These T cell receptor beta chains were read from a single sample in a study of beta chain features in type 1 diabetes. TCRdb's table, derived via immunoSEQ multiplex PCR, lists solely in-frame clones and lacks some. The sample has around 150,000 clones, over 7.5% seen once. The sequenced material came from central memory CD4+ T cells from blood. The receptors stem from a young man in good health. The CDR3 runs from the conserved cysteine through the conserved F or W. Clone size is not always given. Where it is, it says once, few, many or a class for expanded clones.

j_call	clone_size	v_call	cdr3_aa
TRBJ1-6	-	TRBV19	CASSMEGGSLHF
TRBJ1-5	-	TRBV7-9	CASSGDRGLQPQHF
TRBJ2-7	many	TRBV18	CASSPGTSGSTQYF
TRBJ2-1	few	TRBV9	CASSVEGDGEQFF
TRBJ1-4	few	TRBV11-2	CASSVYREANEKLFF
TRBJ1-1	few	TRBV2	CASSDQGGDTEAFF
TRBJ2-1	few	TRBV11-2	CASSPTRGGLDEQFF
TRBJ1-5	-	TRBV6-1	CASRRQGKQPQHF
TRBJ2-1	few	TRBV5-1	CASSLGGVSSYNEQFF
TRBJ2-1	few	TRBV9	CASSVMGRSALDEQFF
TRBJ2-1	many	TRBV29-1	CSGGQLQINEQFF
TRBJ2-2	-	TRBV5-1	CASGPGHTNTGELFF
TRBJ2-2	-	TRBV28	CASKRPGQGTSGELFF
TRBJ2-5	few	TRBV25-1	CASSEWGTGKETQYF
TRBJ2-1	few	TRBV7-2	CASGRGGQNEQFF
TRBJ1-2	few	TRBV27	CASSYKGANYGYTF
TRBJ2-5	few	TRBV6-6	CASRGGGETQYF
TRBJ2-7	many	TRBV20-1	CSAGTGYEQYF
TRBJ1-2	once	TRBV6-1	CASSGTGRNGYTF
TRBJ1-3	many	TRBV4-3	CASSQQTGAGNTIYF
TRBJ2-5	-	TRBV6-1	CASSKTGGRETQYF
TRBJ2-5	many	TRBV29-1	CSAPVLSTGTQYF
TRBJ1-2	-	TRBV4-1	CASSLGMVSLYGYTF
TRBJ2-7	many	TRBV5-4	CASSLGGSPYEQYF
TRBJ1-1	-	TRBV6-1	CASSFEYTEAFF
TRBJ1-3	few	TRBV28	CASSPGGRGEGNTIYF
TRBJ2-3	-	TRBV5-5	CASSTTERGPSTDTQYF
TRBJ1-1	few	TRBV7-2	CASSLAPSEAFF
TRBJ2-7	few	TRBV5-1	CASRAGGTEQYF
TRBJ1-5	-	TRBV5-6	CASSTTGGPQPQHF
TRBJ1-1	-	TRBV6-6	CASSPQEGGGTEAFF
TRBJ2-3	few	TRBV7-3	CASSSTGGDTQYF
TRBJ2-1	few	TRBV18	CASSPSDYYNEQFF